Presented here are 10 T cell receptor beta chains from one specimen sequenced in a study of monozygotic twins with inflammatory bowel disease (dated by TCRdb to the late 2010s). Library creation used 5' RACE. The sequencer was an Illumina HiSeq 2500. The reads underwent TCRdb reprocessing, giving one record for each CDR3 protein sequence and no DNA. The sample has about 440,000 distinct CDR3 sequences on record. The ten largest clones capture roughly 2.2% of the sample. Sample: blood. These receptor sequences come from a human donor with ulcerative colitis or Crohn's disease, or a healthy co-twin of an affected twin (not recorded which).

The CDR3 sequence: CASSLAATGTRNNEQFF. The gene calls are TRBV12-3 or TRBV12-4 and TRBJ2-1; TCRdb proposes TRBD2, but this gene call is untestable without DNA. This CDR3 has 17 residues.

This rearrangement joins TRBV7-2 to TRBJ2-7; TCRdb selects TRBD1, and the lack of DNA leaves this call unchecked. The CDR3 is 13 residues long. Germline lookup yields CDR1 SGHTA and CDR2 FQGNSA. This CDR3 is CASSRSAPYEQYF.

The J gene is TRBJ2-1, the V gene TRBV20-1; as DNA is missing, the TRBD1 call by TCRdb cannot be tested. The CDR3 runs to 13 residues. Germline CDR1 and CDR2: DFQATT and SNEGSKA (reference sequence). This CDR3 reads CSAGHDRVNEQFF.

V usage is TRBV2 and J usage is TRBJ1-2; TCRdb calls TRBD1, which cannot be checked without DNA. The CDR3 totals 14 residues. CDR1 and CDR2 from the germline V gene are SNHLY and FYNNEI. The CDR3 protein is CASKSGTSNYGYTF.

The CDR3: CASSWTSGPYNEQFF. The chain has TRBV14 and TRBJ2-1; TCRdb names TRBD2, which stays unverified in the absence of DNA. The CDR3 runs to 15 residues. CDR1 and CDR2 from the germline V gene are SGHDN and FVKESK.

This chain links TRBV3-1 with TRBJ1-2. Germline V gives CDR1 LGHDT, CDR2 YNNKEL (reference sequence). The CDR3 length is 11 residues. CDR3 protein: CASSQLGGYTF.

The chain carries TRBV7-2 and TRBJ1-1; TCRdb reports TRBD1, a call that lacks DNA to check it against. Germline lookup yields CDR1 SGHTA and CDR2 FQGNSA. The CDR3 is 14 amino acids. CDR3 in amino acids: CASSVTGEGSEAFF.

The gene calls are TRBV7-8 and TRBJ2-1; with no DNA, the TCRdb D assignment of TRBD2 cannot be verified. This CDR3 region has 16 residues. CDR1 and CDR2 from the germline V gene are SGHVS and FQNEAQ. The CDR3 sequence: CASSGGRGGAHNEQFF.

The rearrangement joins TRBV6-6 to TRBJ2-7; TCRdb's D call, TRBD1, is unchecked because there is no DNA. Germline lookup yields CDR1 MNHNY and CDR2 SVGAGI (reference sequence). CDR3 length equals 14 residues. This chain's CDR3 is CASSLRQHSYEQYF.

The chain has TRBV7-3 and TRBJ2-3; TCRdb selects TRBD2, and the lack of DNA leaves this call unchecked. Per the germline V gene, CDR1 is SGHTA and CDR2 is FQGTGA. CDR3 length: 15 residues. The CDR3 sequence is CASSLASSGIDTQYF.